This TCR beta chain was captured in a study of blood T cell repertoires in COVID-19. Study information: Acute and convalescent COVID-19 samples came from the United States, Italy and Spain. From T cells, B-cell-depleted T cells, or PBMCs came the material, which was cDNA or gDNA.

In the source study's methods: Estimation of nucleated cell counts relied on the amplification of reference gene primers. Using immunoSEQ multiplex PCR, the repertoire was profiled, and TCRdb retains in-frame clones only, with some absent. Clone size and the V and J calls come from that table; the DNA yielded D and trimming. Among approximately 75,000 clones listed, 83% were seen once. Trimming cost V 8 bases and J 8 bases, with 16 bases left between them. The CDR3 sequence is 12 residues long. Germline lookup yields CDR1 SGHNT and CDR2 YYREEE (reference sequence). The chain combines TRBV5-4 with TRBJ1-1; perhaps TRBD1 as D (6 bases). Specimen: peripheral blood. The source of this sequence is a woman aged 80 or over with acute or convalescent COVID-19. CDR3 DNA sequence: TGTGCCAGTTCCTATCACGGGACAGAAGCTTTCTTT. Translated: CASSYHGTEAFF.